Listed below are T cell receptor beta chains from one sample, sequenced in a study of cytomegalovirus exposure and HLA in healthy donors. Sequencing was performed with immunoSEQ multiplex PCR; in TCRdb, only in-frame clones are kept and a portion is missing. Here the sample spans about 190,000 clones, more than 65% being singletons. Input material: PBMCs. The receptors come from a man aged 45-65 years in good health and CMV-seronegative. The CDR3 runs from the conserved cysteine through the conserved F or W. The order of the fields is D gene, clone size, J gene, V gene, CDR3 DNA, CDR3 protein. D genes are given only for firm matches. Size tells how often a clone was seen (once, few, many) or the class of an expanded clone, and some rows leave it out.

d_gene: TRBD1; abundance: NA; j_gene: TRBJ1-2; v_gene: TRBV12-5; CDR3nt: TGTGCTAGTGGTGAACCGGGACAGGGGGCGAGAGGCTACACCTTC; CDR3aa: CASGEPGQGARGYTF
d_gene: NA; abundance: many; j_gene: TRBJ1-2; v_gene: TRBV21-1; CDR3nt: TGTGCCAGCAGCAAAGTCCGGACAGACAATTGTTATGGCTACACCTTC; CDR3aa: CASSKVRTDNCYGYTF
d_gene: NA; abundance: once; j_gene: TRBJ1-5; v_gene: TRBV6-5; CDR3nt: TGTGCCAGCGGCCCGGCGGGAAACAATCAGCCCCAGCATTTT; CDR3aa: CASGPAGNNQPQHF
d_gene: NA; abundance: NA; j_gene: TRBJ2-6; v_gene: TRBV5-1; CDR3nt: TGCGCCAGCAGCTTGGTGGCCTCTGGGGCCAACGTCCTGACTTTC; CDR3aa: CASSLVASGANVLTF
d_gene: NA; abundance: NA; j_gene: TRBJ2-6; v_gene: TRBV4-3; CDR3nt: TGCGCCAGCAGCCAAGAGGGAGGCGGGTTTCCATCTGGGGCCAACGTCCTGACTTTC; CDR3aa: CASSQEGGGFPSGANVLTF
d_gene: NA; abundance: NA; j_gene: TRBJ2-7; v_gene: TRBV29-1; CDR3nt: TGCAGCGTTGTGGGGCTGCACGAGCAGTACTTC; CDR3aa: CSVVGLHEQYF
d_gene: TRBD1; abundance: NA; j_gene: TRBJ1-2; v_gene: TRBV18; CDR3nt: TGTGCCAGCTCAGACAACTATCCGGGACAGGGAGGAGGCTACACCTTC; CDR3aa: CASSDNYPGQGGGYTF
d_gene: TRBD1; abundance: few; j_gene: TRBJ1-1; v_gene: TRBV5-8; CDR3nt: TGTGCCAGCAGCTGGGACAGGGGGCTTTTCATGAACACTGAAGCTTTCTTT; CDR3aa: CASSWDRGLFMNTEAFF
d_gene: TRBD1; abundance: NA; j_gene: TRBJ1-1; v_gene: TRBV5-1; CDR3nt: TGCGCCAGTGCACAGGGGGCGAACACTGAAGCTTTCTTT; CDR3aa: CASAQGANTEAFF
d_gene: NA; abundance: NA; j_gene: TRBJ2-2; v_gene: TRBV9; CDR3nt: TGTGCCAGCAGCGTAGAATCATCCGGGAACACCGGGGAGCTGTTTTTT; CDR3aa: CASSVESSGNTGELFF
d_gene: NA; abundance: NA; j_gene: TRBJ1-4; v_gene: TRBV4-1; CDR3nt: TGCGCCAGCAGCCTATCCGGTGCGGGGGAGATGGGTGAAAAACTGTTTTTT; CDR3aa: CASSLSGAGEMGEKLFF
d_gene: TRBD2; abundance: NA; j_gene: TRBJ2-7; v_gene: TRBV5-1; CDR3nt: TGCGCCAGCTCTCGTCGCCGGGGGGGAAAAGACTACGAGCAGTACTTC; CDR3aa: CASSRRRGGKDYEQYF
d_gene: NA; abundance: NA; j_gene: TRBJ2-3; v_gene: TRBV9; CDR3nt: TGTGCCAGCAGCGTTTCTCAGGGAGGCGATACGCAGTATTTT; CDR3aa: CASSVSQGGDTQYF
d_gene: TRBD2; abundance: NA; j_gene: TRBJ2-1; v_gene: TRBV19; CDR3nt: TGTGCCAGTAGCTCCCTAGCGGGCTACAATGAGCAGTTCTTC; CDR3aa: CASSSLAGYNEQFF
d_gene: TRBD1; abundance: NA; j_gene: TRBJ2-5; v_gene: TRBV19; CDR3nt: TGTGCCACCTCGGACAGGGAAAGAGATACCCAGTACTTC; CDR3aa: CATSDRERDTQYF
d_gene: NA; abundance: NA; j_gene: TRBJ2-7; v_gene: TRBV18; CDR3nt: TGTGCCAGCTCACCACCGGGACAACCCTACGAGCAGTACTTC; CDR3aa: CASSPPGQPYEQYF
d_gene: NA; abundance: NA; j_gene: TRBJ2-5; v_gene: TRBV18; CDR3nt: TGTGCCAGCTCACCACAAAGGGAGAGGGAGGAGACCCAGTACTTC; CDR3aa: CASSPQREREETQYF
d_gene: NA; abundance: NA; j_gene: TRBJ1-3; v_gene: TRBV19; CDR3nt: TGTGCCAGTAAGAGGGAGTCGCCCTCTGGAAACACCATATATTTT; CDR3aa: CASKRESPSGNTIYF
d_gene: TRBD1; abundance: NA; j_gene: TRBJ1-6; v_gene: TRBV27; CDR3nt: TGTGCCGGTCCGACAGGGGGCGGGTCCGGTTCACCCCTCCACTTT; CDR3aa: CAGPTGGGSGSPLHF
d_gene: NA; abundance: once; j_gene: TRBJ1-4; v_gene: TRBV5-6; CDR3nt: TGTGCCAGCAGCATCAGCCAGCGGTTGGAAAAACTGTTTTTT; CDR3aa: CASSISQRLEKLFF
d_gene: TRBD2; abundance: NA; j_gene: TRBJ2-2; v_gene: TRBV4-3; CDR3nt: TGCGCCAGCAGCCAAGATAGCAGCGGGGGGGCGGGCGGGGAGCTGTTTTTT; CDR3aa: CASSQDSSGGAGGELFF
d_gene: TRBD1; abundance: NA; j_gene: TRBJ1-1; v_gene: TRBV27; CDR3nt: TGTGCCAGCAGACACAGGGGATTGAACACTGAAGCTTTCTTT; CDR3aa: CASRHRGLNTEAFF
d_gene: TRBD2; abundance: NA; j_gene: TRBJ2-2; v_gene: TRBV7-9; CDR3nt: TGTGCCAGCAGCTATCCGGGACTAGCGGGACCCGGGGAGCTGTTTTTT; CDR3aa: CASSYPGLAGPGELFF
d_gene: TRBD1; abundance: NA; j_gene: TRBJ1-4; v_gene: TRBV7-9; CDR3nt: TGTGCCAGCAGCTTAGTCCCTGGGCAGGGGGGTAATGAAAAACTGTTTTTT; CDR3aa: CASSLVPGQGGNEKLFF
d_gene: TRBD1; abundance: NA; j_gene: TRBJ2-1; v_gene: TRBV28; CDR3nt: TGTGCCAGCAGTTTAGTGGGCAGGGGGCGATCGAATGAGCAGTTCTTC; CDR3aa: CASSLVGRGRSNEQFF
d_gene: NA; abundance: NA; j_gene: TRBJ2-7; v_gene: TRBV7-2; CDR3nt: TGTGCCAGCAGCCCCCAAATGAGCTCCTACGAGCAGTACTTC; CDR3aa: CASSPQMSSYEQYF
d_gene: NA; abundance: NA; j_gene: TRBJ1-4; v_gene: TRBV27; CDR3nt: TGTGCCAGCAGTTTAAGCGCCGTCCGGGGTGAAAAACTGTTTTTT; CDR3aa: CASSLSAVRGEKLFF
d_gene: NA; abundance: NA; j_gene: TRBJ2-3; v_gene: TRBV5-6; CDR3nt: TGTGCCAGCAGCAACCGGGACTGGGGAGATACGCAGTATTTT; CDR3aa: CASSNRDWGDTQYF
d_gene: NA; abundance: NA; j_gene: TRBJ1-3; v_gene: TRBV7-9; CDR3nt: TGTGCCAGCAGTTCCGGGTCAAAAGGAAACACCATATATTTT; CDR3aa: CASSSGSKGNTIYF
d_gene: NA; abundance: NA; j_gene: TRBJ2-5; v_gene: TRBV11-1; CDR3nt: TGTGCCAGCAGCTTAGAGGCGGGGCGGCGGGAGACCCAGTACTTC; CDR3aa: CASSLEAGRRETQYF
d_gene: NA; abundance: NA; j_gene: TRBJ1-2; v_gene: TRBV19; CDR3nt: TGTGCCAGTAGTATAGAAAAGCGGGGCTACACCTTC; CDR3aa: CASSIEKRGYTF
d_gene: TRBD1; abundance: NA; j_gene: TRBJ1-1; v_gene: TRBV4-1; CDR3nt: TGCGCCAGCAGCCAAGAGGGACAGGGGATTGGTAAGAAGACTGAAGCTTTCTTT; CDR3aa: CASSQEGQGIGKKTEAFF
d_gene: NA; abundance: NA; j_gene: TRBJ1-1; v_gene: TRBV11-2; CDR3nt: TGTGCCAGCAGCTTCAGGCAGAACACTGAAGCTTTCTTT; CDR3aa: CASSFRQNTEAFF
d_gene: NA; abundance: NA; j_gene: TRBJ1-6; v_gene: TRBV5-1; CDR3nt: TGCGCCAGCAGCTTCATCGGAGATAATTCACCCCCCCACTTT; CDR3aa: CASSFIGDNSPPHF
d_gene: NA; abundance: NA; j_gene: TRBJ2-3; v_gene: TRBV5-6; CDR3nt: TGTGCCAGCAGCTTTCTTAGGATATGGGACTCCACGTTAGATACGCAGTATTTT; CDR3aa: CASSFLRIWDSTLDTQYF
d_gene: NA; abundance: NA; j_gene: TRBJ1-3; v_gene: TRBV27; CDR3nt: TGTGCCAGCAGTCTCCGTGAGGGAAACACCATATATTTT; CDR3aa: CASSLREGNTIYF
d_gene: TRBD2; abundance: few; j_gene: TRBJ2-1; v_gene: TRBV5-1; CDR3nt: TGCGCCAGCAGCCGTGGGACTAGCGGGGGGGCCTTACAGTACAATGAGCAGTTCTTC; CDR3aa: CASSRGTSGGALQYNEQFF
d_gene: NA; abundance: NA; j_gene: TRBJ2-7; v_gene: TRBV19; CDR3nt: TGTGCCAGTAGTACAGGGCAGTTCACCTACGAGCAGTACTTC; CDR3aa: CASSTGQFTYEQYF
d_gene: NA; abundance: NA; j_gene: TRBJ1-5; v_gene: TRBV29-1; CDR3nt: TGCAGCGTTGAAAGAGGCTATAGCAATCAGCCCCAGCATTTT; CDR3aa: CSVERGYSNQPQHF
d_gene: NA; abundance: NA; j_gene: TRBJ2-5; v_gene: TRBV7-3; CDR3nt: TGTGCCAGCAGCCAAACATTGAAAGAGACCCAGTACTTC; CDR3aa: CASSQTLKETQYF
d_gene: NA; abundance: NA; j_gene: TRBJ1-3; v_gene: TRBV7-2; CDR3nt: TGTGCCAGCAGCCTACAGGGAGAACGTGGAAACACCATATATTTT; CDR3aa: CASSLQGERGNTIYF
d_gene: NA; abundance: NA; j_gene: TRBJ1-4; v_gene: TRBV7-9; CDR3nt: TGTTCCAGCAGCTTAAGCGACGGTAATGAAAAACTGTTTTTT; CDR3aa: CSSSLSDGNEKLFF
d_gene: NA; abundance: NA; j_gene: TRBJ1-2; v_gene: TRBV20-1; CDR3nt: TGCAGTGCGGGAGGGGTTCCAGGCTACACCTTC; CDR3aa: CSAGGVPGYTF
d_gene: NA; abundance: NA; j_gene: TRBJ2-1; v_gene: TRBV7-9; CDR3nt: TGTGCCAGCAGCTTATCCTCTCTAGCGAATGAGCAGTTCTTC; CDR3aa: CASSLSSLANEQFF
d_gene: NA; abundance: NA; j_gene: TRBJ1-4; v_gene: TRBV7-9; CDR3nt: TGTGCCAGCAGCTCCTCATTAGGGGGAGAAAAACTGTTTTTT; CDR3aa: CASSSSLGGEKLFF
d_gene: NA; abundance: NA; j_gene: TRBJ2-7; v_gene: TRBV5-1; CDR3nt: TGCGCCAGCAGCTCCCAGGGGTCAGAGAGCTCCTACGAGCAGTACTTC; CDR3aa: CASSSQGSESSYEQYF
d_gene: NA; abundance: once; j_gene: TRBJ1-1; v_gene: TRBV6-4; CDR3nt: TGTGCCAGCAGTGCTGGACAGAACACTGAAGCTTTCTTT; CDR3aa: CASSAGQNTEAFF
d_gene: NA; abundance: few; j_gene: TRBJ2-7; v_gene: TRBV7-8; CDR3nt: TGTGCCAGCAGCTTAGATTCGGTGAGCTCCTACGAGCAGTACTTC; CDR3aa: CASSLDSVSSYEQYF
d_gene: NA; abundance: NA; j_gene: TRBJ1-5; v_gene: TRBV5-8; CDR3nt: TGTGCCAGCAGCCCTTGGACCGGGGGGCCATTTAGTCAGCCCCAGCATTTT; CDR3aa: CASSPWTGGPFSQPQHF
d_gene: NA; abundance: NA; j_gene: TRBJ2-1; v_gene: TRBV6-5; CDR3nt: TGTGCCAGCAGTCGGACTGAGTACAATGAGCAGTTCTTC; CDR3aa: CASSRTEYNEQFF
d_gene: NA; abundance: NA; j_gene: TRBJ2-1; v_gene: TRBV9; CDR3nt: TGTGCCAGCAGCCGGATGACAGATTACAATGAGCAGTTCTTC; CDR3aa: CASSRMTDYNEQFF
d_gene: NA; abundance: NA; j_gene: TRBJ2-7; v_gene: TRBV9; CDR3nt: TGTGCCAGCAGCGTAGCGTCTGGCGGTCCCGAGCAGTACTTC; CDR3aa: CASSVASGGPEQYF
d_gene: NA; abundance: NA; j_gene: TRBJ2-4; v_gene: TRBV11-2; CDR3nt: TGTGCCAGCAGCTTAGGGACAGGACCAGCGGGGGATCGGGACATTCAGTACTTC; CDR3aa: CASSLGTGPAGDRDIQYF
d_gene: TRBD1; abundance: NA; j_gene: TRBJ2-3; v_gene: TRBV6-5; CDR3nt: TGTGCCAGCAGTTACGGGCAGGGGGAGACAGATACGCAGTATTTT; CDR3aa: CASSYGQGETDTQYF
d_gene: NA; abundance: NA; j_gene: TRBJ1-4; v_gene: TRBV6-1; CDR3nt: TGTGCCAGCAGGGGCGGGGGCAGCGGAAATGAAAAACTGTTTTTT; CDR3aa: CASRGGGSGNEKLFF
d_gene: NA; abundance: NA; j_gene: TRBJ1-5; v_gene: TRBV30; CDR3nt: TGTGCCTGGTCGCCGGTTTCAGGTCAGCCCCAGCATTTT; CDR3aa: CAWSPVSGQPQHF
d_gene: TRBD1; abundance: few; j_gene: TRBJ1-2; v_gene: TRBV5-1; CDR3nt: TGCGCCAGCAGCTCGTCACAGGGGTCGGTTGGCTACACCTTC; CDR3aa: CASSSSQGSVGYTF
d_gene: NA; abundance: NA; j_gene: TRBJ2-3; v_gene: TRBV19; CDR3nt: TGTGCCAGTAGTATAGGACGCGGGGATTTGCAGTATTTT; CDR3aa: CASSIGRGDLQYF
d_gene: TRBD2; abundance: once; j_gene: TRBJ2-5; v_gene: TRBV27; CDR3nt: TGTGCCAGCACCACGAGACTTGGACTAGCTGGTGAGACCCAGTACTTC; CDR3aa: CASTTRLGLAGETQYF